This entry lists 30 T cell receptor beta chains sequenced from one sample in a study of T cells in Graves' hyperthyroidism and ophthalmopathy. Amplification of TCR beta CDR3 regions was performed using RNA transcripts as template. TCR CDR3 underwent first-round RT-PCR with the HTBI primer set. MiXCR was run by TCRdb on the multiplex PCR reads, yielding one entry per CDR3 protein. The sample lists about 500,000 distinct CDR3 sequences; around 17% were seen once. Sequenced sample: blood. All receptors come from a woman aged 18-29 years with Graves' hyperthyroidism.

The chain carries TRBV20-1 and TRBJ2-3; 7 bases map to TRBD2. Germline CDR1 DFQATT, CDR2 SNEGSKA (reference sequence). Trimming cost V 5 bases and J 5 bases; bases outside gene matches: 10. The CDR3 runs to 14 residues. The CDR3, as DNA: TGCAGTGCTCAGCCCGCGGGAGAGGTAGATACGCAGTATTTT. This gives the protein CSAQPAGEVDTQYF.

This clonotype was seen more than once but under ten times. The V and J genes are TRBV7-9 and TRBJ2-1; D may be TRBD1 (6 bases). Germline V gene lookup returns CDR1 SEHNR and CDR2 FQNEAQ (reference sequence). The CDR3 runs to 14 residues. The V end lost 0 bases, the J end lost 10 bases, and 13 bases lay between the germline ends. The CDR3 nucleotides are TGTGCCAGCAGCTTAGCGCTCGATACAGGGGAGCAGTTCTTC. It yields the protein CASSLALDTGEQFF.

This clonotype was seen ten or more times. The rearrangement joins TRBV6-1 to TRBJ1-2; the D is unclear. The length of the CDR3 is 14 residues. V shed 2 bases and J shed 0 bases, with 7 bases lying between them. CDR1 is MNHNS and CDR2 is SASEGT in the germline V gene. As DNA, the CDR3 is TGTGCCAGCAGTGAAACCTATTCTAACTATGGCTACACCTTC. As protein: CASSETYSNYGYTF.

This clonotype appeared many times. The chain joins TRBV6-1 to TRBJ1-2; D may be TRBD1 (5 bases). CDR1 MNHNS and CDR2 SASEGT come from the germline V gene. Trimming pared 6 bases from V and 2 bases from J, leaving 10 bases between. The CDR3 length is 13 residues. In DNA, the CDR3 is TGTGCCAGCAGCCCACAGGACAACTATGGCTACACCTTC. Amino acid sequence: CASSPQDNYGYTF.

In this sample, this clonotype turned up many times. The V call is TRBV7-9, the J call TRBJ2-2; TRBD1 might be the D (5 bases). CDR3 size: 16 residues. From germline, CDR1 is SEHNR and CDR2 FQNEAQ (reference sequence). Between the trimmed V and J ends, which lost 2 bases and 6 bases, there was a span of 16 bases. CDR3 nucleotides: TGTGCCAGCAGCTTAAGACAGAGTCCTGAGGCCGGGGAGCTGTTTTTT. This translates into CASSLRQSPEAGELFF.

The V and J genes are TRBV28 and TRBJ2-3; D possibly matches TRBD1 or TRBD2 (5 bases each). Germline CDR1 reads MDHEN; CDR2 reads SYDVKM. Trimming took off 7 bases at V and 2 bases at J, with 13 bases between the two ends. The CDR3 runs to 14 residues. The CDR3 protein is CASISGPLTDTQYF. In DNA, the CDR3 is TGTGCCAGCATCTCGGGACCGCTCACAGATACGCAGTATTTT.

The genes are TRBV27 and TRBJ1-6; a possible D gene is TRBD1 (5 bases). Between the trimmed V and J ends, which lost 6 bases and 6 bases, there was a span of 21 bases. Germline V lookup: CDR1 MNHEY, CDR2 SMNVEV (reference sequence). The CDR3 is 17 amino acids. CDR3 DNA: TGTGCCAGCAGCCGCTCCGAACAGGTTTCGACTAATTCACCCCTCCACTTT. This encodes CASSRSEQVSTNSPLHF.

This clonotype was seen only a few times. The chain uses TRBV24-1 and TRBJ1-4; a weak D match, TRBD1 (5 bases). The length of the CDR3 is 12 residues. CDR1 and CDR2 (germline): KGHDR, SFDVKD. V lost 5 bases and J 8 bases, leaving 8 bases between the germline ends. CDR3 nucleotide sequence: TGTGCCACCAGTGCGGGGGGAGAAAAACTGTTTTTT. It specifies CATSAGGEKLFF.

J is TRBJ2-7 and V is TRBV6-9, with 9 bases identical to TRBD1. V lost 3 bases to trimming and J lost 7 bases; unmatched junction nucleotides: 16. CDR1 is MNHGY, CDR2 SVAAGI, per germline. This CDR3 comprises 17 residues. The CDR3 sequence: CASSYYHPTGTGCEQYF. As DNA, the CDR3 is TGTGCCAGCAGTTACTACCATCCTACCGGGACAGGGTGTGAGCAGTACTTC.

CDR3 sequence: CASTDREGEKLFF. DNA for the CDR3: TGTGCCAGTACCGACAGGGAAGGTGAAAAACTGTTTTTT. V usage is TRBV19 and J usage is TRBJ1-4, with TRBD1 matching over 7 bases. The germline V gene encodes CDR1 LNHDA and CDR2 SQIVND (reference sequence). This CDR3 comprises 13 residues. V was clipped by 7 bases and J by 7 bases; unmatched bases: 6.

There are many counts of this clonotype. The chain has TRBV11-2 and TRBJ2-3, with 7 bases lining up with TRBD1. From germline, CDR1 is SGHAT and CDR2 FQNNGV. Germline trimming cut 8 bases from V and 4 bases from J; bases unmatched to any gene: 6. The CDR3 spans 13 residues. The CDR3 loop is CASATGSADTQYF. The CDR3 DNA sequence: TGTGCCAGCGCGACAGGGAGCGCAGATACGCAGTATTTT.

This chain joins TRBV5-1 and TRBJ2-1; D possibly uses TRBD1 or TRBD2 (6 bases each). Germline CDR1 and CDR2: SGHRS and YFSETQ. This CDR3 region has 15 residues. V lost 4 bases, J lost 6 bases, and 17 bases lay in between. The CDR3 DNA sequence: TGCGCCAGCAGCCGTTGGGGGGCCCGATCCAATGAGCAGTTCTTC. It codes for CASSRWGARSNEQFF.

The DNA of the CDR3 is TGTGCCAGTAGTATAGCCACGTCACCCCTCCACTTT. Protein product: CASSIATSPLHF. The chain recombines TRBV19 with TRBJ1-6; D gene ambiguous. The CDR3 contains 12 residues. Germline CDR1 LNHDA, CDR2 SQIVND (reference sequence). V dropped 1 base and J dropped 10 bases, with 5 bases sitting between them.

This sequence joins TRBV11-3 and TRBJ2-5; TRBD2 agrees at 12 bases. V gave up 2 bases and J gave up 7 bases; unmatched junction bases: 8. Germline lookup yields CDR1 SGHNT and CDR2 YENEEA. This CDR3 comprises 16 residues. The CDR3 bases are TGTGCCAGCAGCTTACTAGCGGGGGGGCCGTCGGGGACCCAGTACTTC. This encodes CASSLLAGGPSGTQYF.

The gene calls are TRBV5-1 and TRBJ2-7; TRBD1 agrees at 7 bases. This CDR3 spans 14 amino acids. CDR1 and CDR2 (germline): SGHRS, YFSETQ. V lost 4 bases to trimming and J lost 3 bases; unmatched junction nucleotides: 7. CDR3 in DNA: TGCGCCAGCAGCGCAGGGGGAAGCCTCTACGAGCAGTACTTC. Translated, it gives CASSAGGSLYEQYF.

A word on this clonotype: Given a much more abundant clone one base away, this may be a read error. The chain is built from TRBV7-8 and TRBJ1-1; possibly TRBD1 for D (5 bases). Trimming pared 4 bases from V and 4 bases from J, leaving 22 bases between. This CDR3 comprises 17 residues. Germline values: CDR1 SGHVS, CDR2 FQNEAQ. CDR3 DNA: TGTGCCAGCAGCTCGACTCGCCGCGGGATCGGGACCACTGAAGCTTTCTTT. Encoded protein: CASSSTRRGIGTTEAFF.

This sequence joins TRBV28 and TRBJ2-1; 14 nucleotides match TRBD2. This CDR3 has 17 residues. From germline, CDR1 is MDHEN and CDR2 SYDVKM. V trimming: 5 bases; J trimming: 12 bases; junction bases outside the gene matches: 15. The chain's CDR3 is CASSGLAGGTYKLGQFF. The CDR3 coding sequence is TGTGCCAGCAGTGGACTAGCGGGAGGTACCTATAAGCTCGGGCAGTTCTTC.

This clonotype was seen more than once but under ten times. The chain uses TRBV29-1 and TRBJ2-2; unclear D gene. The germline V gene encodes CDR1 SQVTM and CDR2 ANQGSEA. This CDR3 has 13 residues. V was cut by 4 bases and J by 1 base, with 7 bases left in between. The chain's CDR3 is CSVGLENTGELFF. As DNA, the CDR3 is TGCAGCGTTGGACTCGAGAACACCGGGGAGCTGTTTTTT.

V gene TRBV6-1 combines with J gene TRBJ1-3; D call uncertain. V shed 6 bases and J shed 8 bases, with 14 bases lying between them. This CDR3 comprises 13 residues. CDR1 and CDR2 from the germline V gene are MNHNS and SASEGT. The CDR3 loop reads CASRGIRKDTIYF. The CDR3 DNA follows: TGTGCCAGCAGAGGCATTAGGAAGGACACCATATATTTT.

The chain uses TRBV6-1 and TRBJ1-2; 7 positions agree with TRBD1. Germline-derived CDR1 and CDR2 are MNHNS and SASEGT. This CDR3 contains 12 residues. J was trimmed by 5 bases and V by 8 bases; bases with no gene match: 5. The CDR3 loop is CASGGTAYGYTF. DNA for the CDR3: TGTGCCAGCGGGGGGACAGCTTATGGCTACACCTTC.

V gene TRBV27 combines with J gene TRBJ2-4, with 7 bases lining up with TRBD1. This CDR3 is built from 15 residues. Germline V lookup: CDR1 MNHEY, CDR2 SMNVEV (reference sequence). The J segment lost 1 base and the V segment lost 9 bases, leaving 9 bases of the junction unmatched. In DNA, the CDR3 is TGTGCCAGACCGAGACAGGGTGAGGCCAAAAACATTCAGTACTTC. This translates into CARPRQGEAKNIQYF.

In this sample, this clonotype turned up many times. The chain uses TRBV28 and TRBJ2-3, with 7 bases aligning to TRBD2. CDR3 length: 14 amino acids. The germline gives CDR1 MDHEN, CDR2 SYDVKM. V was clipped by 10 bases and J by 4 bases; unmatched bases: 11. The CDR3 DNA is TGTGCCATCAACCGACCTAGCGGAGCAGATACGCAGTATTTT. Translating gives CAINRPSGADTQYF.

The rearrangement joins TRBV6-2 or TRBV6-3 to TRBJ2-2; tentative D call: TRBD1 (6 bases). This CDR3 region has 15 residues. The germline gives CDR1 MNHEY, CDR2 SVGEGT. Trimming pared 8 bases from V and 5 bases from J, leaving 18 bases between. This chain's CDR3 is CASLGGRTATGELFF. DNA of the CDR3: TGTGCCAGCTTAGGGGGTCGGACAGCAACCGGGGAGCTGTTTTTT.

This clonotype was detected many times. This rearrangement joins TRBV11-2 to TRBJ2-3, with a tentative D call TRBD2 (5 bases). CDR3 length: 15 residues. V was cut by 8 bases and J by 3 bases, with 18 bases left in between. Germline V gene lookup returns CDR1 SGHAT and CDR2 FQNNGV. DNA for the CDR3: TGTGCCAGCGCTCGGCGGGCCTCTATGACAGATACGCAGTATTTT. This sequence encodes CASARRASMTDTQYF.

The V and J genes are TRBV19 and TRBJ2-3; a weak D match, TRBD1 (5 bases). CDR3 length equals 15 residues. Germline lookup yields CDR1 LNHDA and CDR2 SQIVND (reference sequence). Trimming pared 0 bases from V and 1 base from J, leaving 8 bases between. This CDR3 reads CASSIDGAGTDTQYF. CDR3 DNA: TGTGCCAGTAGTATAGATGGGGCAGGCACAGATACGCAGTATTTT.

This clonotype was detected a few times. This rearrangement joins TRBV6-5 to TRBJ2-3; 10 bases align to TRBD2. Unmatched junction bases numbered 5, after V lost 2 bases and J lost 0 bases. CDR1 MNHEY and CDR2 SVGAGI come from the germline V gene. This CDR3 region has 17 residues. CDR3 residues: CASSYGLADTSTDTQYF. The CDR3 DNA reads TGTGCCAGCAGTTACGGACTAGCGGATACTAGCACAGATACGCAGTATTTT.

The chain has TRBV4-1 and TRBJ2-2, with 8 bases lining up with TRBD1. Germline assignment: CDR1 MGHRA and CDR2 YSYEKL. The V segment lost 0 bases and the J segment 3 bases; nucleotides outside the gene matches: 3. This CDR3 has 16 residues. The CDR3: CASSQDAGGYTGELFF. Here the CDR3 DNA reads TGCGCCAGCAGCCAAGATGCAGGGGGCTACACCGGGGAGCTGTTTTTT.

This clonotype was seen repeatedly, ten times or more. The chain's CDR3 is CATGLDGNTEAFF. CDR3 DNA sequence: TGTGCCACAGGATTGGACGGGAACACTGAAGCTTTCTTT. The chain employs TRBV2 and TRBJ1-1; D unclear. From germline, CDR1 is SNHLY and CDR2 FYNNEI. V lost 10 bases to trimming and J lost 1 base, with 13 bases between them. The CDR3 totals 13 residues.

The chain carries TRBV29-1 and TRBJ2-7; unclear D gene. The CDR3 extends over 15 amino acids. V lost 2 bases to trimming and J lost 0 bases, with 14 bases between them. Germline loops: CDR1 SQVTM, CDR2 ANQGSEA. CDR3 in DNA: TGCAGCGTTGAACTCGCACTCGCCAGCTCCTACGAGCAGTACTTC. It codes for CSVELALASSYEQYF.

The table lists this clonotype with a few counts. The chain is built from TRBV30 and TRBJ1-2, with a tentative D call TRBD1 (6 bases). Germline assignment: CDR1 GTSNPN and CDR2 SVGIG (reference sequence). The length of the CDR3 is 17 residues. The ends were cut back, 2 bases at V and 1 base at J, with 20 bases in the middle. This CDR3 is CAWSLMSKGEINYGYTF. CDR3 sequence (DNA): TGTGCCTGGAGTCTAATGTCGAAGGGGGAAATTAACTATGGCTACACCTTC. The full variable domain, in which reference TRBV30 and TRBJ1-2 provide the parts outside the CDR3, is SQTIHQWPATLVQPVGSPLSLECTVEGTSNPNLYWYRQAAGRGLQLLFYSVGIGQISSEVPQNLSASRPQDRQFILSSKKLLLSDSGFYLCAWSLMSKGEINYGYTFGSGTRLTVV.